Below are 21 T cell receptor beta chains sequenced from a single sample in a study of blood T cells in healthy people across ages. Combining a sample-barcoded 5' primer with a J-beta primer mix, a second PCR ran for roughly 7 to 11 cycles. TCRdb fed the 5' RACE reads into MiXCR, producing one record per CDR3 protein. Among 800,000 to 950,000 distinct CDR3 sequences listed, 45% to 50% were seen once. Sequencing was done on a sample of blood. The receptors were sampled from a man between 25 and 39 years old in good health.

The rearrangement uses TRBV20-1 and TRBJ2-1; maybe TRBD1 (5 bases). The V end was cut by 2 bases, the J end by 8 bases, with 13 bases between. CDR3 length: 13 amino acids. Germline loops: CDR1 DFQATT, CDR2 SNEGSKA (reference sequence). The CDR3 sequence is CSARPAAGYEQFF. CDR3 nucleotides: TGCAGTGCTAGACCTGCGGCAGGGTATGAGCAGTTCTTC.

Note on this clonotype: Germline is not matched at one junction end, which may reflect a read error. CDR3 nucleotide sequence: TGTGCCAGCTTTCCAGGGGTTAATTCACCCCTCCACTTC. Its protein is CASFPGVNSPLHF. The chain couples TRBV2 to TRBJ1-6, with D maybe TRBD1 (6 bases). In germline, CDR1 is SNHLY, CDR2 FYNNEI. The CDR3 consists of 13 residues.

In its sample, this clonotype was seen a few times. The J gene is TRBJ2-3, the V gene TRBV29-1, with TRBD1 as a possible D gene (5 bases). The CDR3 has 14 residues. Germline CDR1 is SQVTM and CDR2 is ANQGSEA. V gave up 1 base and J gave up 1 base, with 9 bases separating them. CDR3 DNA: TGCAGCGTTGAAGGTGGGGCGGGCACAGATACGCAGTATTTT. Translated, it gives CSVEGGAGTDTQYF.

The rearrangement uses TRBV27 and TRBJ2-7; D is undetermined. The CDR3 totals 13 residues. CDR1 is MNHEY and CDR2 is SMNVEV in the germline V gene (reference sequence). The V end was cut by 1 base, the J end by 5 bases, with 9 bases between. CDR3 loop: CASSLYLGNEQYF. The DNA of the CDR3 is TGTGCCAGCAGTTTATATCTTGGGAACGAGCAGTACTTC.

The chain couples TRBV3-1 to TRBJ2-1; possible D gene TRBD2, 5 bases. Germline values: CDR1 LGHDT, CDR2 YNNKEL (reference sequence). V lost 2 bases, J lost 9 bases, and 8 bases lay in between. The CDR3 loop spans 12 amino acids. CDR3 nucleotide sequence: TGTGCCAGCAGCCAAATGGCGGGTGAGCAGTTCTTC. Amino acids: CASSQMAGEQFF.

This chain joins TRBV6-1 and TRBJ2-1; 11 positions agree with TRBD1. This CDR3 spans 13 amino acids. The V gene's germline CDR1 is MNHNS and CDR2 SASEGT. The CDR3 reads CTISGQGAGLRFF. As DNA, the CDR3 is TGTACCATCTCCGGACAGGGGGCCGGTTTGAGGTTCTTC.

The chain recombines TRBV20-1 with TRBJ2-7; TRBD1 is a possible D gene (5 bases). The germline V and J ends were trimmed by 7 bases and 2 bases, with 12 bases remaining between them. The CDR3 runs to 12 residues. The germline CDR1 and CDR2 sequences are DFQATT and SNEGSKA (reference sequence). This CDR3 reads CSVPTDPYEQYF. The CDR3 coding sequence is TGCAGTGTCCCGACAGATCCCTACGAGCAGTACTTC.

This sequence joins TRBV12-3 or TRBV12-4 and TRBJ2-1; 7 nucleotides agree with TRBD2. The CDR3 runs to 15 residues. J gave up 5 bases and V 5 bases, and 9 bases lay outside the gene matches. Here the CDR3 DNA reads TGTGCCAGCAGTCCCGGGAGGCGCACCAACAATGAGCAGTTCTTC. Its protein product is CASSPGRRTNNEQFF.

The genes are TRBV12-3 or TRBV12-4 and TRBJ2-1, with D possibly TRBD2 on 5 matching bases. The length of the CDR3 is 13 residues. The V end lost 4 bases, the J end lost 10 bases, and 14 bases lay between the germline ends. The CDR3 is CASSWNTGKEQFF. The CDR3 DNA reads as TGTGCCAGCAGTTGGAATACGGGGAAAGAGCAGTTCTTC.

The chain has TRBV27 and TRBJ2-5; tentative D call: TRBD1 (6 bases). The CDR3 spans 12 residues. Germline assignment: CDR1 MNHEY and CDR2 SMNVEV (reference sequence). The ends were cut back, 5 bases at V and 6 bases at J, with 10 bases in the middle. CDR3 DNA: TGTGCCAGCAGTCCACAGGGTCAGACCCAGTACTTC. This sequence encodes CASSPQGQTQYF.

This chain joins TRBV12-3 or TRBV12-4 and TRBJ2-7; the match to TRBD1 covers 7 bases. This CDR3 has 14 amino acids. V was pared by 6 bases and J by 3 bases, with 8 bases of the junction left unmatched. The chain's CDR3 is CASRTGEADYEQYF. The CDR3 DNA is TGTGCCAGCAGAACAGGGGAAGCTGACTACGAGCAGTACTTC.

There are a few counts of this clonotype. The chain uses TRBV27 and TRBJ2-1, with 7 bases lining up with TRBD1. V shed 6 bases and J 4 bases; nucleotides not matched to a gene: 6. Germline assignment: CDR1 MNHEY and CDR2 SMNVEV (reference sequence). CDR3 length equals 14 residues. The CDR3 loop is CASRKGAVYNEQFF. As DNA, the CDR3 is TGTGCCAGCAGGAAGGGGGCGGTTTACAATGAGCAGTTCTTC.

Note on this clonotype: Being one base from a much bigger clone, this may be a read error. V gene TRBV4-1 combines with J gene TRBJ2-5; D ambiguous. The tail of the sequence fits TRBJ2-1 better, so the J call may be wrong. This CDR3 has 14 residues. Germline V lookup: CDR1 MGHRA, CDR2 YSYEKL. The CDR3 here is CASSQDGLQETQFF. CDR3 DNA sequence: TGCGCCAGCAGCCAGGACGGCCTACAAGAGACCCAGTTCTTC.

The rearrangement links TRBV30 to TRBJ2-1; weak D call: TRBD2 (6 bases). The CDR3 has 11 residues. The V end lost 3 bases, the J end lost 9 bases, and 9 bases lay between the germline ends. Per the germline V gene, CDR1 is GTSNPN and CDR2 is SVGIG (reference sequence). The CDR3 DNA sequence: TGTGCCTGGAGCCCAGCGGGTGAGCAGTTCTTC. It is translated as CAWSPAGEQFF.

A remark on this clonotype: The junction shows a germline mismatch at one end, possibly a read error. The chain recombines TRBV5-6 with TRBJ1-4; TRBD1 might be the D (6 bases). Germline CDR1 reads SGHDT; CDR2 reads YYEEEE. The CDR3 consists of 14 residues. In DNA form, the CDR3 reads TGTACCAGCAGCTTGGACGGGGGCCTTGAAAAACTGTTTTTT. It codes for CTSSLDGGLEKLFF.

This clonotype turned up a few times. The chain joins TRBV29-1 to TRBJ2-7; 9 nucleotides line up with TRBD1. Germline assignment: CDR1 SQVTM and CDR2 ANQGSEA. V shed 3 bases, J shed 1 base, and the junction held 4 bases outside the gene matches. The length of the CDR3 is 14 residues. The CDR3 DNA sequence: TGCAGCGTTGAGCTCGGACAGGGGTCCTACGAGCAGTACTTC. It encodes CSVELGQGSYEQYF.

As to this clonotype: A much larger clone is a single base away; this may be a read error. The genes are TRBV6-1 and TRBJ2-5, with D uncertain. The J call may be in error: the DNA end matches TRBJ2-7 better. Germline V gives CDR1 MNHNS, CDR2 SASEGT. The CDR3 is 11 amino acids. CDR3 sequence (DNA): TGTGCCAGCACCAGCCCCTACGAGCAGTACTTC. Amino acids: CASTSPYEQYF.

J is TRBJ2-2 and V is TRBV13; D unclear. Trimming pared 5 bases from V and 6 bases from J, leaving 7 bases between. This CDR3 has 12 residues. Per the germline V gene, CDR1 is PRHDT and CDR2 is FYEKMQ (reference sequence). CDR3 bases: TGTGCCAGCAGCCCCCTATCCGGGGAGCTGTTTTTT. Amino acid sequence: CASSPLSGELFF.

A few counts support this clonotype. The chain joins TRBV6-4 to TRBJ1-1; D possibly corresponds to TRBD1 (6 bases). This CDR3 is 16 amino acids long. CDR1 and CDR2 from the germline V gene are MRHNA and SNTAGT. Trimming pared 4 bases from V and 4 bases from J, leaving 19 bases between. The CDR3, as DNA: TGTGCCAGCAGTGTACCTCCCGGGGGCGACGGCACTGAAGCTTTCTTT. It encodes CASSVPPGGDGTEAFF.

The CDR3 region is CASSFSGVNGYTF. The CDR3 DNA reads TGTGCCAGCAGTTTCTCAGGGGTAAATGGCTACACCTTC. V usage is TRBV28 and J usage is TRBJ1-2, with D perhaps matching TRBD1 (6 bases). V lost 3 bases to trimming and J lost 6 bases, with 11 bases between them. This CDR3 spans 13 amino acids. Germline-derived CDR1 and CDR2 are MDHEN and SYDVKM.

V is TRBV7-9 and J is TRBJ2-7, with 7 bases identical to TRBD1. The V and J ends lost 6 bases and 2 bases, in that order; junction bases with no gene match: 10. CDR1 and CDR2 from the germline V gene are SEHNR and FQNEAQ (reference sequence). The CDR3 length is 15 residues. The CDR3 DNA sequence: TGTGCCAGCAGTTATGGGGACAGTTTTACCTACGAGCAGTACTTC. Encoded protein: CASSYGDSFTYEQYF.